This T cell receptor beta chain was sequenced during a study of cytomegalovirus exposure and HLA in healthy donors. Findings and limits, study-wide: In vitro assays verified that three CMV-associated chains recognized CMV antigens specifically. About 150 TCR beta chains were listed as cytomegalovirus-associated. Most TCR beta V segments were productive about 90% or about 30% of the time in an earlier analysis.

The V and J ends lost 0 bases and 5 bases respectively, with 11 bases between them. This CDR3 comprises 14 residues. CDR1 and CDR2 (germline): SGHRS, YFSETQ. This clone was detected only a few times. The target antigen is unknown. Amplification used 60 Vbeta primers and 13 Jbeta primers. Profiling relied on immunoSEQ multiplex PCR, and the TCRdb table lists in-frame clones only, not all of them. Altogether around 130,000 clones are present, about 80% being singletons, with the ten largest covering less than 2%. The chain carries TRBV5-1 and TRBJ1-1; possibly TRBD1 for D (5 bases). Sequencing input: PBMCs. This TCR derives from a woman in her forties or fifties in good health and CMV-seronegative. In nucleotides, the CDR3 is TGCGCCAGCAGCTTGGCCGCAGGGATGACTGAAGCTTTCTTT. Protein sequence: CASSLAAGMTEAFF.